One T cell receptor beta chain is described in this entry. Its antigen is undetermined. This specimen comes from a study of OX40 agonist ivuxolimab in advanced cancers. Study as a whole: Patients were infused with ivuxolimab every 2 weeks at 0.01 to 10 mg/kg.

Clones were sequenced by immunoSEQ multiplex PCR, and TCRdb holds only the in-frame ones, with some missing. The sample shows roughly 62,000 clones, 65% to 90% of them seen only once. General study points: Some nonresponders likewise displayed low normalized T-cell clonal expansion.

The input for sequencing was CD4+ or CD8+ T cells sorted from blood, taken in a trial of the OX40 agonist ivuxolimab. The sequence was collected from an adult with an advanced solid tumor such as melanoma, head and neck, liver or kidney cancer.

CDR3 in amino acids: CASSLEWTADYEQYF. In DNA, the CDR3 is TGTGCCAGCAGCTTAGAGTGGACAGCCGACTACGAGCAGTACTTC. The V and J genes are TRBV11-2 and TRBJ2-7; D is possibly TRBD1 (6 bases). Germline CDR1 reads SGHAT; CDR2 reads FQNNGV. The V gene lost 0 bases and the J gene lost 3 bases, with 12 bases spanning the gap. This CDR3 is 15 amino acids long.